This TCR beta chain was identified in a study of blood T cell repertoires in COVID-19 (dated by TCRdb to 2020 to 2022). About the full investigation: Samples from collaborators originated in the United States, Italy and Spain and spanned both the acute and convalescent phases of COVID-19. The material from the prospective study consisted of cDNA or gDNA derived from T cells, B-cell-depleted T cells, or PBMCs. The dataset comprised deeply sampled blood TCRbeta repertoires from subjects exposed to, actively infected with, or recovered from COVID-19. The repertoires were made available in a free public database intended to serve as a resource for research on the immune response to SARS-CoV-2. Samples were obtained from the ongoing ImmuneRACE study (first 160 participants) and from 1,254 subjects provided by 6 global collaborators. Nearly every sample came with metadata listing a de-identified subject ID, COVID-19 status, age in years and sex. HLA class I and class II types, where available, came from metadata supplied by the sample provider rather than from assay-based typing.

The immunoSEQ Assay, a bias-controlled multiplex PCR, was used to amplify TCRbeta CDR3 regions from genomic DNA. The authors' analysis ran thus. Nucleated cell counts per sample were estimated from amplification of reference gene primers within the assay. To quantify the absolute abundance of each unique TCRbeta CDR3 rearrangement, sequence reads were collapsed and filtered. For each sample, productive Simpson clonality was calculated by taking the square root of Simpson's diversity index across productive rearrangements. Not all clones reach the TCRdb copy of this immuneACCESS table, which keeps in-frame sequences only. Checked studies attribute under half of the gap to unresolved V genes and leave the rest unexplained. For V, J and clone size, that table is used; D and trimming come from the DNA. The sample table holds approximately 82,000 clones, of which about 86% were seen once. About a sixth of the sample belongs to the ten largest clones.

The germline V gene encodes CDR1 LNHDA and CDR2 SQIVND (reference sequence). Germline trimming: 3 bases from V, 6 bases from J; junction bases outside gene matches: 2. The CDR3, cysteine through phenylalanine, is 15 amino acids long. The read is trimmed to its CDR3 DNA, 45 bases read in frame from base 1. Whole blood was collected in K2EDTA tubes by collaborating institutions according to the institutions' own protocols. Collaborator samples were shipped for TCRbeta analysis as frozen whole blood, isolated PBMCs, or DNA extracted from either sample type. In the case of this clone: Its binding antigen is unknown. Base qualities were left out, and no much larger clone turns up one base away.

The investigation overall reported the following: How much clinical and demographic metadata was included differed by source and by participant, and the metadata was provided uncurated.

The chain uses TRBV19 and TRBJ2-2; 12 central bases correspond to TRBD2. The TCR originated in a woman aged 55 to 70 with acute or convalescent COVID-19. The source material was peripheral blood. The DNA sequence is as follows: TGTGCCAGTAGTATCCTAGCGGGGGGGCCCGGGGAGCTGTTTTTT. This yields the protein CASSILAGGPGELFF.